This TCR beta chain is from a study of blood T cell repertoires in COVID-19 (dated by TCRdb to the early 2020s). Background on the whole study: Collaborator samples came from the United States, Italy and Spain and covered acute and convalescent phases of COVID-19. Nearly every sample came with metadata listing a de-identified subject ID, COVID-19 status, age in years and sex. Samples came from the ongoing ImmuneRACE study (first 160 participants) plus 1,254 subjects from 6 global collaborators. The repertoires were released in a freely available public database meant as a resource for research on the immune response to SARS-CoV-2. The material from the prospective study consisted of cDNA or gDNA derived from T cells, B-cell-depleted T cells, or PBMCs. Subjects who had been exposed to COVID-19, were actively infected with it, or had recovered from it provided the deeply sampled blood TCRbeta repertoires that made up the dataset. Where HLA class I and class II types were available, the types were taken from metadata supplied by the sample provider, not from assay-based typing.

The immunoSEQ Assay, a bias-controlled multiplex PCR, was used to amplify TCRbeta CDR3 regions from genomic DNA. Per the original workflow: Within the assay, amplification of reference gene primers was used to estimate how many nucleated cells each sample contained. To quantify the absolute abundance of each unique TCRbeta CDR3 rearrangement, sequence reads were collapsed and filtered. Productive Simpson clonality was computed per sample as the square root of Simpson's diversity index over productive rearrangements. Imported from immuneACCESS, the table was reduced by TCRdb to in-frame sequences with V and J called. These copies leave out some clones; in studies compared against another copy, an unresolved V gene accounts for under half, and the cause of the remainder is not known. That table furnishes V, J and clone size, whereas the DNA furnished D and trimming. Present in this sample are approximately 200,000 clones, about 84% of which were seen just once. 15% to 20% of the sample is taken by the ten largest.

Paper-wide results and their limitations: The quantity of clinical and demographic metadata differed by source and by participant and was supplied without curation.

The germline V gene specifies SGHRS as CDR1 and YFSETQ as CDR2. The germline ends are 10 bases apart after V is trimmed by 0 bases and J by 4 bases. The CDR3, from cysteine to phenylalanine, totals 14 residues. CDR3 DNA is the only sequence kept; it has 42 bases, read in frame from the first base. With respect to this clone: It has no known antigen specificity. The sample holds no much larger clone one base away, and base qualities are not on file.

In Seattle, one collaborating source enrolled patients while the infection was active and tracked those patients longitudinally over the course of disease. The collaborating institutions used their own protocols to collect whole blood in K2EDTA tubes. For TCRbeta analysis, collaborator samples were shipped as frozen whole blood, as isolated PBMCs, or as DNA extracted from either sample type. This receptor was obtained from a person aged 65-85 years with COVID-19, enrolled during active disease. The sequence is built from TRBV5-1 and TRBJ1-2; the D gene remains uncertain. The sample was peripheral blood. The base sequence is TGCGCCAGCAGCTTGGTACAGATGGGCTATGGCTACACCTTC. Its amino acids are CASSLVQMGYGYTF.